Reported below is one TCR beta chain. Original methodology: Researchers report that nucleated cell counts were estimated from reference gene primer amplification. Using immunoSEQ multiplex PCR, the repertoire was profiled, and TCRdb retains in-frame clones only, with some absent. V and J calls and clone size are given by that table; D and trimming were obtained from the DNA. The sample has approximately 400,000 clones; approximately 90% are singletons. Residents of about two dozen US areas, aged about 18 to 95 years, made up the participants. From germline, CDR1 is LNHDA and CDR2 SQIVND (reference sequence). The V and J ends lost 1 base and 1 base respectively, with 10 bases between them. CDR3 length equals 15 residues. The data belong to a study of blood T cell repertoires in COVID-19. Study information: The study drew acute and convalescent COVID-19 samples from the United States, Italy and Spain. PBMCs, B-cell-depleted T cells, or T cells provided the cDNA or gDNA that made up the material.

Specimen: PBMCs or T cells enriched from blood (not recorded which). V is TRBV19 and J is TRBJ1-1; D might be TRBD1 (5 bases). The source is a woman under 30 who had recovered from COVID-19. CDR3 sequence reads: CASSIADSANTEAFF. As DNA, the CDR3 is TGTGCCAGTAGTATAGCCGACAGCGCGAACACTGAAGCTTTCTTT.